This entry describes one T cell receptor beta chain. This sample is part of a study of blood T cell repertoires in COVID-19. Here immunoSEQ multiplex PCR was the method, and the copy in TCRdb shows in-frame clones only, minus some. The repertoire holds a few hundred thousand clones, with 88% as singletons. CDR1 MDHEN and CDR2 SYDVKM come from the germline V gene. V was pared by 4 bases and J by 7 bases, with 8 bases between. This CDR3 has 12 residues. The rearrangement uses TRBV28 and TRBJ2-1; D is unresolved. Sequencing was done on a sample of peripheral blood. The sequence was obtained from a woman aged 45-65 years with COVID-19, enrolled during active disease. As DNA, the CDR3 is TGTGCCAGCAGTTCCCCCCTAAATGAGCAGTTCTTC. As protein: CASSSPLNEQFF.